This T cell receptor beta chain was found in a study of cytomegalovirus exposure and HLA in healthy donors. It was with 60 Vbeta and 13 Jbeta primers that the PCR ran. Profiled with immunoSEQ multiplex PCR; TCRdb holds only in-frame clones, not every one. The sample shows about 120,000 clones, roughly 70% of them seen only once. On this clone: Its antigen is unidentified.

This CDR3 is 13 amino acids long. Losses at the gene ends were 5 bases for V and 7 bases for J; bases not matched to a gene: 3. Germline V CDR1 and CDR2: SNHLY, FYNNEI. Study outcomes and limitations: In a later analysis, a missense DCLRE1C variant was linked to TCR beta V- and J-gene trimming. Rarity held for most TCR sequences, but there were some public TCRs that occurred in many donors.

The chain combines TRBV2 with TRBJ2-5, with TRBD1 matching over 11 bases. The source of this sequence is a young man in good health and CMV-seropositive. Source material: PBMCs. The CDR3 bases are TGTGCCAGCAGTAGGGACAGGGGGGGGACCCAGTACTTC. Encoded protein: CASSRDRGGTQYF.